Below, 28 T cell receptor beta chains from the same sample are listed, as sequenced in a study of T-cell memory formation after mild COVID-19. TCRdb reprocessed the 5' RACE reads via MiXCR and lists one record per CDR3 protein. Among 350,000 or so distinct CDR3 sequences, approximately 21% were seen once, and the ten largest hold roughly an eighth. Sequenced material: PBMCs or a T cell subset sorted from them (not recorded which). All receptors come from an adult woman who had mild COVID-19 (a few samples of this study predate the infection). Cell type and time point are not known.

The chain uses TRBV6-1 and TRBJ2-7; TRBD1 matches at 10 bases. The CDR3 is 14 residues long. Germline CDR1 reads MNHNS; CDR2 reads SASEGT. With 8 bases clipped from V and 2 bases from J, the junction kept 6 bases outside the gene matches. CDR3 sequence: CASQRTGGAYEQYF. CDR3 bases: TGTGCCAGCCAGAGGACAGGGGGAGCCTACGAGCAGTACTTC.

V gene TRBV6-5 combines with J gene TRBJ2-7; D may match TRBD1 or TRBD2 (5 bases each). The CDR3 spans 13 residues. Trimming left V 7 bases short and J 5 bases short, with 15 bases between. Per germline, CDR1 MNHEY and CDR2 SVGAGI. CDR3 protein: CASIGGPGNEQYF. CDR3 sequence (DNA): TGTGCCAGCATTGGGGGACCGGGCAACGAGCAGTACTTC.

This chain connects TRBV5-6 to TRBJ1-5; D ambiguous. The CDR3 runs to 13 residues. V lost 4 bases and J lost 4, with 9 bases in between. Germline V gene data show CDR1 as SGHDT and CDR2 as YYEEEE. The CDR3 loop is CASSPGINQPQHF. The CDR3 bases are TGTGCCAGCAGCCCGGGGATTAATCAGCCCCAGCATTTT.

The chain joins TRBV23-1 to TRBJ2-1, with 9 nucleotides matching TRBD1. TRBV23-1 is an ORF; its function is uncertain. The CDR3 spans 15 residues. V shed 3 bases, J shed 8 bases, and the junction held 8 bases outside the gene matches. The CDR3 sequence is CASSHRYRGRYEQFF. The CDR3 bases are TGCGCCAGCAGTCATAGGTACAGGGGGCGATATGAGCAGTTCTTC.

There are many counts of this clonotype. The rearrangement links TRBV9 to TRBJ2-5; 7 bases are a match to TRBD2. J was trimmed by 0 bases and V by 2 bases; bases with no gene match: 4. CDR3 length: 15 residues. The germline V gene encodes CDR1 SGDLS and CDR2 YYNGEE. CDR3 DNA sequence: TGTGCCAGCAGCGTGGGAGCGGGGTACCAAGAGACCCAGTACTTC. Residues: CASSVGAGYQETQYF.

This chain connects TRBV12-3 or TRBV12-4 to TRBJ2-7, with TRBD1 matching 10 bases. J gave up 5 bases and V 3 bases, and 10 bases lay outside the gene matches. The CDR3 has 16 residues. CDR3 sequence (DNA): TGTGCCAGCAGTTTGAGTACCGGGACAGGGGAGGACGAGCAGTACTTC. Amino acid sequence: CASSLSTGTGEDEQYF.

The chain has TRBV14 and TRBJ2-7; 9 nucleotides line up with TRBD1. CDR3 length equals 13 residues. CDR1 and CDR2 from the germline V gene are SGHDN and FVKESK. Unmatched junction bases numbered 6, after V lost 5 bases and J lost 7 bases. The CDR3 spells CASSTQGAGEQYF. The CDR3 DNA is TGTGCCAGCAGCACACAGGGGGCCGGGGAGCAGTACTTC.

The chain links TRBV6-5 to TRBJ2-7; 8 positions agree with TRBD1. V was pared by 8 bases and J by 0 bases, with 6 bases of the junction left unmatched. The germline V gene has CDR1 MNHEY and CDR2 SVGAGI. This CDR3 is 14 amino acids long. CDR3 amino acids: CASGRTGSSYEQYF. The CDR3 DNA sequence: TGTGCCAGCGGACGGACAGGGAGCTCCTACGAGCAGTACTTC.

The J gene is TRBJ2-1, the V gene TRBV24-1; possible D gene TRBD2, 6 bases. CDR1 and CDR2 (germline): KGHDR, SFDVKD. CDR3 length equals 14 residues. V lost 9 bases, J lost 4 bases, and 15 bases lay in between. The CDR3, as DNA: TGTGCCACCGCGGCGGCTAGCGCGTACAATGAGCAGTTCTTC. It yields the protein CATAAASAYNEQFF.

The chain combines TRBV24-1 with TRBJ2-7; 9 nucleotides agree with TRBD2. The junction had 9 bases not matched to a gene; V was cut back by 4 bases and J by 6 bases. CDR1 and CDR2 (germline): KGHDR, SFDVKD. This CDR3 is built from 15 residues. In nucleotides, the CDR3 is TGTGCCACCAGTGACTCTAGCGGGGAAGCCCGCGAGCAGTACTTC. Translated: CATSDSSGEAREQYF.

V usage is TRBV20-1 and J usage is TRBJ1-4; a weak D match, TRBD1 (6 bases). The CDR3 spans 13 residues. Per the germline V gene, CDR1 is DFQATT and CDR2 is SNEGSKA (reference sequence). With 3 bases removed from V and 7 bases from J, the gap between germline ends came to 12 bases. CDR3 amino acids: CSARGAGAEKLFF. The CDR3 DNA follows: TGCAGTGCTAGGGGGGCCGGCGCTGAAAAACTGTTTTTT.

This clonotype was counted ten times or more. V gene TRBV10-3 combines with J gene TRBJ1-6, with a weak D call TRBD1 (5 bases). In germline, CDR1 is ENHRY, CDR2 SYGVKD. The CDR3 has 14 residues. With 11 bases removed from V and 5 bases from J, the gap between germline ends came to 16 bases. The chain's CDR3 is CAPSGGPDNSPLHF. For the CDR3, the DNA is TGTGCCCCGTCCGGGGGACCCGATAATTCACCCCTCCACTTT.

In this sample, this clonotype turned up a few times. The chain combines TRBV6-1 with TRBJ2-2; 8 bases fit TRBD2. Germline V gene sequence: CDR1 MNHNS, CDR2 SASEGT. This CDR3 has 19 residues. V shed 1 base, J shed 5 bases, and the junction held 15 bases outside the gene matches. The CDR3 DNA follows: TGTGCCAGCAGTGAAGGCAGCCTAGCGGGTCTGGGCCGTACCGGGGAGCTGTTTTTT. Translation gives CASSEGSLAGLGRTGELFF.

The chain uses TRBV5-5 and TRBJ1-1; D is ambiguous. Trimming shortened V by 5 bases and J by 0 bases, and 14 bases separated the two germline ends. The length of the CDR3 is 15 residues. The germline V gene has CDR1 SGHKS and CDR2 YYEKEE (reference sequence). The chain's CDR3 is CASSSGVRVNTEAFF. The CDR3 nucleotides are TGTGCCAGCAGTTCCGGCGTTAGGGTGAACACTGAAGCTTTCTTT.

This clonotype occurred a few times. This chain links TRBV6-5 with TRBJ2-1; TRBD2 aligns across 7 bases. V gave up 1 base and J gave up 14 bases; unmatched junction bases: 5. CDR1 MNHEY and CDR2 SVGAGI come from the germline V gene. This CDR3 is 12 amino acids long. CDR3 protein: CASSYFGTNEFF. In DNA form, the CDR3 reads TGTGCCAGCAGTTACTTCGGGACTAACGAGTTCTTC.

The V and J genes are TRBV7-2 and TRBJ2-1; 10 bases fit TRBD2. The CDR3 is 15 amino acids. V lost 4 bases to trimming and J lost 6 bases; unmatched junction nucleotides: 6. Germline V gives CDR1 SGHTA, CDR2 FQGNSA. CDR3 bases: TGTGCCAGCAGCTCTAGCGGGAGAATGAGCAATGAGCAGTTCTTC. Translation: CASSSSGRMSNEQFF.

This chain joins TRBV20-1 and TRBJ2-2; 11 bases agree with TRBD2. CDR3 length equals 17 residues. The ends lost 1 base at V and 4 bases at J; junction bases unmatched: 8. CDR1 is DFQATT, CDR2 SNEGSKA, per germline (reference sequence). The CDR3 sequence: CSARGLAGGQITGELFF. The CDR3 nucleotides are TGCAGTGCTAGAGGGTTAGCGGGAGGGCAAATCACCGGGGAGCTGTTTTTT.

This clonotype was recorded a few times. The chain is built from TRBV20-1 and TRBJ2-1, with D possibly being TRBD1 or TRBD2 (5 bases each). This CDR3 contains 14 residues. V lost 1 base and J lost 6, with 13 bases in between. CDR1 is DFQATT and CDR2 is SNEGSKA in the germline V gene (reference sequence). The CDR3 DNA reads TGCAGTGCTAGAGTCGATTGGGGGTTCAATGAGCAGTTCTTC. Translating gives CSARVDWGFNEQFF.

This sequence joins TRBV18 and TRBJ2-3, with 8 positions matching TRBD1. Germline V gives CDR1 KGHSH, CDR2 LQKENI. Trimming removed 5 bases from V and 11 bases from J; junction bases left unmatched: 6. The CDR3 length is 12 residues. CDR3 bases: TGTGCCAGCTCAACGGACAGGGCAGGGCAGTATTTT. Its protein product is CASSTDRAGQYF. Filled out from reference TRBV18 and TRBJ2-3, the complete variable domain reads NAGVMQNPRHLVRRRGQEARLRCSPMKGHSHVYWYRQLPEEGLKFMVYLQKENIIDESGMPKERFSAEFPKEGPSILRIQQVVRGDSAAYFCASSTDRAGQYFGPGTRLTVL.

The chain combines TRBV18 with TRBJ2-3; D is undetermined. The CDR3 is made up of 14 amino acids. V lost 2 bases to trimming and J lost 5 bases, with 11 bases between them. Germline CDR1 KGHSH, CDR2 LQKENI. CDR3 nucleotides: TGTGCCAGCTCACCAGATAGTTTAGTAGATACGCAGTATTTT. Residues: CASSPDSLVDTQYF. The full variable domain, its missing parts supplied by reference TRBV18 and TRBJ2-3, is NAGVMQNPRHLVRRRGQEARLRCSPMKGHSHVYWYRQLPEEGLKFMVYLQKENIIDESGMPKERFSAEFPKEGPSILRIQQVVRGDSAAYFCASSPDSLVDTQYFGPGTRLTVL.

The chain joins TRBV14 to TRBJ2-3; D is possibly TRBD1 (5 bases). The CDR3 runs to 16 residues. Germline CDR1 and CDR2: SGHDN and FVKESK. Trimming pared 5 bases from V and 0 bases from J, leaving 15 bases between. CDR3 residues: CASSSGGAVSTDTQYF. Written as DNA, the CDR3 is TGTGCCAGCAGCTCCGGTGGGGCGGTCAGCACAGATACGCAGTATTTT.

The rearrangement uses TRBV9 and TRBJ1-2, with TRBD1 as a possible D gene (5 bases). CDR3 length equals 15 residues. Germline CDR1 is SGDLS and CDR2 is YYNGEE. V was cut by 3 bases and J by 8 bases, with 20 bases left in between. CDR3 bases: TGTGCCAGCAGCGCCGCCGACAGCCCCTCTGGGGGCTACACCTTC. It codes for CASSAADSPSGGYTF.

The rearrangement uses TRBV7-3 and TRBJ1-6; D is perhaps TRBD1 (6 bases). The V gene lost 3 bases and the J gene lost 9 bases, with 15 bases spanning the gap. CDR1 is SGHTA, CDR2 FQGTGA, per germline. This CDR3 has 15 amino acids. Here the CDR3 reads CASSFDAGERSPLHF. The CDR3 DNA sequence: TGTGCCAGCAGCTTTGACGCAGGGGAACGTTCACCCCTCCACTTT.

The gene calls are TRBV2 and TRBJ2-1, with 10 nucleotides matching TRBD2. The germline V gene has CDR1 SNHLY and CDR2 FYNNEI. The CDR3 is 14 residues long. V shed 4 bases and J 7 bases; nucleotides not matched to a gene: 4. This CDR3 reads CASSGGLARNEQFF. Written as DNA, the CDR3 is TGTGCCAGCAGTGGGGGACTAGCGAGGAATGAGCAGTTCTTC.

V and J are TRBV6-2 or TRBV6-3 and TRBJ2-2; 7 nucleotides agree with TRBD1. The CDR3 is made up of 15 amino acids. CDR1 and CDR2 from the germline V gene are MNHEY and SVGEGT. V dropped 4 bases and J dropped 7; count of bases not matched to a gene: 9. As DNA, the CDR3 is TGTGCCAGCAGTTCGGGACAGAGATATCGCGGGGAGCTGTTTTTT. Residues: CASSSGQRYRGELFF.

There are a few counts of this clonotype. This chain connects TRBV30 to TRBJ2-1; D possibly corresponds to TRBD1 (5 bases). The germline CDR1 and CDR2 sequences are GTSNPN and SVGIG (reference sequence). V dropped 2 bases and J dropped 9 bases, with 20 bases sitting between them. This CDR3 spans 15 amino acids. The CDR3 sequence is CAWSRAVAQRGEQFF. DNA of the CDR3: TGTGCCTGGAGTAGGGCAGTGGCTCAAAGGGGTGAGCAGTTCTTC.

The V gene is TRBV11-2, the J gene TRBJ2-7; D unclear. There are 14 residues in the CDR3. Germline V lookup: CDR1 SGHAT, CDR2 FQNNGV. V was trimmed by 3 bases and J by 7 bases, leaving 16 bases between them. This CDR3 reads CASSFSGPTQEQYF. In DNA form, the CDR3 reads TGTGCCAGCAGCTTTTCGGGCCCCACGCAAGAGCAGTACTTC.

The J gene is TRBJ1-1, the V gene TRBV27; D might be TRBD1 (6 bases). Trimming took off 1 base at V and 5 bases at J, with 20 bases between the two ends. Germline assignment: CDR1 MNHEY and CDR2 SMNVEV (reference sequence). The CDR3 totals 17 residues. CDR3 sequence (DNA): TGTGCCAGCAGTTTATTGGGCCAGGGGAACACGGGGACTGAAGCTTTCTTT. Its protein product is CASSLLGQGNTGTEAFF.